These 19 T cell receptor beta chains originate from one sample sequenced in a study of cytomegalovirus exposure and HLA in healthy donors. The table came from immunoSEQ multiplex PCR; TCRdb's copy has only in-frame clones and leaves some out. The data show around 250,000 clones, 90% seen once. Sequencing was done on a sample of PBMCs. The receptors here all came from a woman aged 18-30 years in good health and CMV-seronegative.

The chain links TRBV27 to TRBJ2-1; possible D gene TRBD1, 6 bases. CDR3 length: 13 residues. The V gene lost 11 bases and the J gene lost 5 bases, with 16 bases spanning the gap. Germline CDR1 reads MNHEY; CDR2 reads SMNVEV (reference sequence). The CDR3: CASRGTFDNEQFF. CDR3 DNA sequence: TGTGCCTCCAGGGGAACCTTCGACAATGAGCAGTTCTTC.

V usage is TRBV7-3 and J usage is TRBJ1-1, with 9 bases identical to TRBD1. J lost 4 bases, V lost 0 bases, and 3 bases had no gene match. This CDR3 has 15 residues. Per germline, CDR1 SGHTA and CDR2 FQGTGA. The CDR3 DNA reads as TGTGCCAGCAGCTTAACTGGGGACAGGGTCACTGAAGCTTTCTTT. Translation gives CASSLTGDRVTEAFF.

The J gene is TRBJ2-7, the V gene TRBV9; 7 positions match TRBD1. The CDR3 runs 17 residues. Per the germline V gene, CDR1 is SGDLS and CDR2 is YYNGEE. Trimming took 4 bases from V and 2 from J; bases not matched to a gene: 15. CDR3 nucleotides: TGTGCCAGCAGCCCCCGGCTCGACAGGGTAGCACCCTACGAGCAGTACTTC. Translation gives CASSPRLDRVAPYEQYF.

The chain recombines TRBV5-4 with TRBJ2-7, with 13 positions matching TRBD2. The CDR3 contains 14 residues. V lost 9 bases, J lost 0 bases, and 3 bases stayed unmatched. Per the germline V gene, CDR1 is SGHNT and CDR2 is YYREEE (reference sequence). CDR3 coding DNA: TGTGCCACAGGACTAGCGGGGGTCTCCTACGAGCAGTACTTC. Translating gives CATGLAGVSYEQYF.

The DNA for the CDR3 is TGTGCCAGCAGTGAAATAGCGGAGGGGGCTCATCAGCCCCAGCATTTT. This encodes CASSEIAEGAHQPQHF. The chain links TRBV6-1 to TRBJ1-5, with TRBD1 identical over 7 bases. V was clipped by 2 bases and J by 5 bases; unmatched bases: 9. The CDR3 covers 16 residues. The germline CDR1 and CDR2 sequences are MNHNS and SASEGT.

As concerns this clone: At one end, the junction sequence differs from germline, possibly due to a read error. The chain links TRBV5-1 to TRBJ1-4; no clear D gene. The germline CDR1 and CDR2 sequences are SGHRS and YFSETQ. The CDR3 contains 15 residues. The DNA of the CDR3 is TGCGCCAGCAGCCCAACCAGCGGGCCGAATGAAAATCTGTTTTTT. It yields the protein CASSPTSGPNENLFF.

This sequence joins TRBV27 and TRBJ2-2; a weak D match, TRBD2 (6 bases). V lost 6 bases to trimming and J lost 5 bases, with 16 bases between them. The germline V gene encodes CDR1 MNHEY and CDR2 SMNVEV (reference sequence). There are 15 residues in the CDR3. The CDR3 DNA is TGTGCCAGCAGAATAGGGACTCCCGGAACCGGGGAGCTGTTTTTT. Translation: CASRIGTPGTGELFF.

This clone was recorded a few times. The chain carries TRBV10-2 and TRBJ1-1, with D possibly matching TRBD1 (5 bases). The CDR3 contains 14 residues. Germline V gene lookup returns CDR1 WSHSY and CDR2 SAAADI. V was shortened by 3 bases and J by 0 bases, with 8 bases between the two germline ends. The CDR3 nucleotides are TGCGCCAGCAGTGACTGGGGCCTGAACACTGAAGCTTTCTTT. Residues: CASSDWGLNTEAFF.

The chain couples TRBV11-2 to TRBJ1-3; maybe TRBD1 (6 bases). Trimming took 7 bases from V and 4 from J, leaving 14 bases between them. The CDR3 has 14 residues. CDR1 SGHAT and CDR2 FQNNGV come from the germline V gene. The DNA of the CDR3 is TGTGCCAGCAACCCTACAGGGCCAGGAAACACCATATATTTT. Translation gives CASNPTGPGNTIYF.

The rearrangement links TRBV11-3 to TRBJ1-3, with 11 bases matching TRBD1. Per germline, CDR1 SGHNT and CDR2 YENEEA. This CDR3 spans 17 amino acids. J was trimmed by 0 bases and V by 7 bases; bases with no gene match: 8. For the CDR3, the DNA is TGTGCCAGCACCGGGGACAGGGGGGATTACTCTGGAAACACCATATATTTT. Its translation is CASTGDRGDYSGNTIYF.

The chain joins TRBV2 to TRBJ1-6; D perhaps matches TRBD1 (5 bases). V dropped 6 bases and J dropped 16 bases, with 13 bases sitting between them. CDR3 length: 11 amino acids. Per germline, CDR1 SNHLY and CDR2 FYNNEI. As DNA, the CDR3 is TGTGCCAGCAGGACGGGGGTTTTGCTCCACTTT. It translates to CASRTGVLLHF.

The rearrangement uses TRBV2 and TRBJ2-7, with D tentatively TRBD1 (8 bases). The CDR3 length is 15 residues. CDR1 is SNHLY, CDR2 FYNNEI, per germline. The ends were cut back, 5 bases at V and 3 bases at J, with 17 bases in the middle. The CDR3 DNA reads as TGTGCCAGCAGTTTGGGAACAGGGGGGGTCTACGAGCAGTACTTC. This sequence encodes CASSLGTGGVYEQYF.

This chain connects TRBV4-2 to TRBJ2-5, with TRBD2 identical over 7 bases. After removal of 0 bases from V and 12 bases from J, the junction contained 7 bases not matched to a gene. The CDR3 has 13 residues. Germline-derived CDR1 and CDR2 are LGHNA and YNFKEQ. As DNA, the CDR3 is TGTGCCAGCAGCCAAGAATCCTATGGGGGGGAGTACTTC. Translated, it gives CASSQESYGGEYF.

This clone has a handful of counts. This rearrangement joins TRBV25-1 to TRBJ1-1, with no clear D. This CDR3 spans 13 amino acids. Germline-derived CDR1 and CDR2 are MGHDK and SYGVNS. Trimming stripped 4 bases from V and 0 bases from J, with 6 bases between. The CDR3: CASSGQVNTEAFF. The DNA for the CDR3 is TGTGCCAGCAGTGGGCAGGTGAACACTGAAGCTTTCTTT.

The rearrangement links TRBV28 to TRBJ1-5; weak D call: TRBD1 (5 bases). V shed 3 bases and J shed 5 bases, with 17 bases lying between them. CDR1 and CDR2 from the germline V gene are MDHEN and SYDVKM. CDR3 length: 16 residues. The CDR3 region is CASSLRGTGGHQPQHF. The DNA of the CDR3 is TGTGCCAGCAGTTTGAGAGGCACGGGGGGACATCAGCCCCAGCATTTT.

This clone came up once. The chain links TRBV13 to TRBJ1-3, with D perhaps TRBD1 (6 bases). The V end lost 8 bases, the J end lost 0 bases, and 20 bases lay between the germline ends. The CDR3 length is 17 residues. Per the germline V gene, CDR1 is PRHDT and CDR2 is FYEKMQ (reference sequence). The CDR3 coding sequence is TGTGCCAGCGGGATGAGAGGGGGTAAAACCTCTGGAAACACCATATATTTT. Translation: CASGMRGGKTSGNTIYF.

The rearrangement joins TRBV6-5 to TRBJ2-7, with a weak D call TRBD1 (6 bases). V was clipped by 6 bases and J by 3 bases, with 12 bases between them. The CDR3 runs to 13 residues. Germline V gene sequence: CDR1 MNHEY, CDR2 SVGAGI. CDR3 sequence: CASSIGQSYEQYV. DNA for the CDR3: TGTGCCAGCAGCATAGGACAGAGCTACGAGCAGTACGTC.

V and J are TRBV5-6 and TRBJ2-7, with D unresolved. The CDR3 runs to 13 residues. V was trimmed by 1 base and J by 3 bases, leaving 8 bases between them. Per the germline V gene, CDR1 is SGHDT and CDR2 is YYEEEE. The CDR3 protein is CASSLWANYEQYF. The CDR3 DNA is TGTGCCAGCAGCTTGTGGGCAAACTACGAGCAGTACTTC.

CDR3 protein: CASSSEVLGPVHEQYF. CDR3 bases: TGCGCCAGCAGCTCCGAGGTACTAGGCCCCGTCCACGAGCAGTACTTC. The gene calls are TRBV5-1 and TRBJ2-7; perhaps TRBD2 as D (5 bases). There are 16 residues in the CDR3. V lost 3 bases and J lost 5, with 21 bases in between. Germline loops: CDR1 SGHRS, CDR2 YFSETQ.